These 12 T cell receptor beta chains were sequenced from one sample in a study of Graves' ophthalmopathy and Graves' hyperthyroidism. The study amplified TCR beta CDR3 regions using RNA transcripts. An initial RT-PCR round employing HTBI primers preceded a second-round multiplex PCR. MiXCR was run by TCRdb on the multiplex PCR reads, yielding one entry per CDR3 protein. The sample lists about 400,000 distinct CDR3 sequences; roughly 21% were seen once. The material sequenced was peripheral blood. Receptors originate from a woman aged 18-29 years with stable Graves' hyperthyroidism.

The chain links TRBV7-2 to TRBJ2-7; D remains unclear. The germline gives CDR1 SGHTA, CDR2 FQGNSA. V was shortened by 0 bases and J by 5 bases, with 8 bases between the two germline ends. The CDR3 has 13 residues. The CDR3 coding sequence is TGTGCCAGCAGCTTAGCGGTTAGAAACGAGCAGTACTTC. Translated: CASSLAVRNEQYF. Looking up the rest from reference TRBV7-2 and TRBJ2-7 gives the full variable domain: GAGVSQSPSNKVTEKGKDVELRCDPISGHTALYWYRQSLGQGLEFLIYFQGNSAPDKSGLPSDRFSAERTGGSVSTLTIQRTQQEDSAVYLCASSLAVRNEQYFGPGTRLTVT.

This clonotype has a count of ten or more. This chain connects TRBV6-1 to TRBJ1-4; D unresolved. The CDR3 length is 13 residues. CDR1 is MNHNS and CDR2 is SASEGT in the germline V gene. V lost 4 bases and J 10 bases, leaving 13 bases between the germline ends. DNA for the CDR3: TGTGCCAGCAGTGTGTGGCCTCCCCCAAAACTGTTTTTT. Its translation: CASSVWPPPKLFF.

The chain couples TRBV20-1 to TRBJ2-7; 7 positions agree with TRBD1. This CDR3 contains 14 residues. The germline gives CDR1 DFQATT, CDR2 SNEGSKA (reference sequence). V trimming: 5 bases; J trimming: 3 bases; junction bases outside the gene matches: 10. In nucleotides, the CDR3 is TGCAGTGCTGAAAGCCGGACAGGCCTCTACGAGCAGTACTTC. Its translation is CSAESRTGLYEQYF.

J is TRBJ1-3 and V is TRBV6-1, with 7 bases aligning to TRBD1. Trimming removed 5 bases from V and 0 bases from J; junction bases left unmatched: 7. CDR1 and CDR2 (germline): MNHNS, SASEGT. CDR3 length equals 16 residues. The CDR3 reads CASSRRQGTSGNTIYF. The CDR3 DNA sequence: TGTGCCAGCAGTAGACGACAGGGCACCTCTGGAAACACCATATATTTT.

This clonotype was seen ten or more times. The chain joins TRBV12-3 or TRBV12-4 to TRBJ2-4; 7 bases are shared with TRBD2. This CDR3 is built from 13 residues. The ends lost 5 bases at V and 8 bases at J; junction bases unmatched: 6. The CDR3 DNA reads as TGTGCCAGCAGTCCTGAGGGGAGGGACATTCAGTACTTC. Residues: CASSPEGRDIQYF.

This clonotype was counted ten times or more. The DNA for the CDR3 is TGTGCCAGCAGCTTACCGGGGGGAAGGTACTTC. This gives the protein CASSLPGGRYF. The genes are TRBV7-8 and TRBJ2-5; 7 bases align to TRBD2. Germline CDR1 is SGHVS and CDR2 is FQNEAQ. J gave up 13 bases and V 2 bases, and 4 bases lay outside the gene matches. The CDR3 is 11 residues long.

This clonotype was detected only a few times. The chain couples TRBV4-3 to TRBJ1-4; TRBD1 aligns across 8 bases. V lost 2 bases and J lost 8; bases outside the gene matches: 13. CDR3 size: 17 residues. Germline V gene data show CDR1 as LGHNA and CDR2 as YSLEER. The CDR3 reads CASSQLGAGQGGEKLFF. DNA for the CDR3: TGCGCCAGCAGCCAACTAGGGGCCGGACAGGGTGGCGAAAAACTGTTTTTT.

This clonotype was observed a single time. A read error is possible here, since a much larger clone lies one base away. J is TRBJ1-1 and V is TRBV6-1, with TRBD1 matching 7 bases. With 6 bases clipped from V and 6 bases from J, the junction kept 10 bases outside the gene matches. The CDR3 has 14 amino acids. The germline V gene encodes CDR1 MNHNS and CDR2 SASEGT. The chain's CDR3 is CASRKQGIFSEAFF. The CDR3 region has the DNA TGTGCCAGCAGAAAACAGGGGATTTTCTCTGAAGCTTTCTTT.

This chain links TRBV6-5 with TRBJ1-2; the D is unclear. The CDR3 totals 17 residues. Germline V gene data show CDR1 as MNHEY and CDR2 as SVGAGI. V was clipped by 2 bases and J by 3 bases, with 19 bases between them. The CDR3 region has the DNA TGTGCCAGCAGTTACGCTCTAGGCTTTGGGTTGTACTATGGCTACACCTTC. Its protein is CASSYALGFGLYYGYTF.

The J gene is TRBJ2-7, the V gene TRBV6-5, with D perhaps matching TRBD1 (6 bases). Germline V lookup: CDR1 MNHEY, CDR2 SVGAGI. V lost 2 bases, J lost 3 bases, and 8 bases lay in between. CDR3 size: 13 residues. The CDR3 bases are TGTGCCAGCAGTTACCGAGGGGGCTACGAGCAGTACTTC. Its protein product is CASSYRGGYEQYF.

A few counts support this clonotype. The chain recombines TRBV27 with TRBJ2-1; no reliable D call. The ends were cut back, 4 bases at V and 9 bases at J, with 22 bases in the middle. The CDR3 has 16 amino acids. Germline CDR1 MNHEY, CDR2 SMNVEV (reference sequence). CDR3 sequence reads: CASSSPTTQRSSEQFF. CDR3 DNA: TGTGCCAGCAGTTCCCCAACGACTCAAAGGTCGAGTGAGCAGTTCTTC.

This clonotype was detected a few times. Germline and junction disagree at one end, which may indicate a read error. V gene TRBV27 combines with J gene TRBJ2-5, with 7 bases identical to TRBD2. The germline V gene encodes CDR1 MNHEY and CDR2 SMNVEV (reference sequence). The CDR3 runs to 15 residues. The CDR3 spells CASSSSAGWEETLYF. The CDR3 DNA follows: TGTGCCAGCAGTTCCTCAGCGGGATGGGAAGAGACCCTGTACTTC.